This entry concerns a single T cell receptor (beta chain). Antigen unknown. The sample originates from a study of blood T cells in healthy people across ages. Primers used in a second PCR of roughly 6 to 11 cycles were a sample-barcoded 5' primer and a J-beta primer mix. TCRdb passed the 5' RACE reads through MiXCR, listing each CDR3 protein once. The sample includes 600,000 to 1,000,000 distinct CDR3 sequences, around 25% of them seen just once. The authors extracted at least 5.5 micrograms of total RNA per sample. The CDR3 runs to 16 residues. In germline, CDR1 is LGHNA, CDR2 YSLEER. Losses at the gene ends were 2 bases for V and 6 bases for J; bases not matched to a gene: 12. The study's findings and limits: Any conclusive comparison of naive versus antigen-experienced cells was prevented by using unsorted PBMCs.

The sample also formed part of further work on T cells of mothers and their children. That study reports: In the second PCR, M1S primer introduced barcodes and 2-4 random bases. Evidence of persistent microchimeric T cell clones was absent.

This TCR came from a boy aged 5 to 17 in good health. This chain joins TRBV4-3 and TRBJ2-7, with 8 bases matching TRBD2. Sequenced input: blood. CDR3 in amino acids: CASSQLVGLAGSEQYF. The CDR3 nucleotides are TGCGCCAGCAGCCAACTCGTAGGGCTAGCGGGCTCCGAGCAGTACTTC.